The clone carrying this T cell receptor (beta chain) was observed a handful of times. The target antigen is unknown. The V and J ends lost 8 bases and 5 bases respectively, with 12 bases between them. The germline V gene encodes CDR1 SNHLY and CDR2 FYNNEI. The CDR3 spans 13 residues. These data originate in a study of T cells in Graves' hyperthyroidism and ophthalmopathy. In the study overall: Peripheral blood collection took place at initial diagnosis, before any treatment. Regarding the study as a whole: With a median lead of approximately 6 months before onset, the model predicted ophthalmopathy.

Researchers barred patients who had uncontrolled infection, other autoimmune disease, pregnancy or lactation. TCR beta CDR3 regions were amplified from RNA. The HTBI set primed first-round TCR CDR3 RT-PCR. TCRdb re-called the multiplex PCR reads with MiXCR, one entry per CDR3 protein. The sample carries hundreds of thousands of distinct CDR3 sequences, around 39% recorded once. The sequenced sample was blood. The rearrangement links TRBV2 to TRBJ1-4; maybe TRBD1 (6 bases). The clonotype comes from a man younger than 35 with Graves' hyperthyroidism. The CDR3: CASLKGVNEKLFF. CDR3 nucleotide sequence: TGTGCCAGCCTAAAGGGGGTGAATGAAAAACTGTTTTTT.